Listed below are T cell receptor beta chains from one sample, sequenced in a study of T cells in Graves' hyperthyroidism and ophthalmopathy. Each CDR3 protein gets one entry after TCRdb re-called the multiplex PCR reads with MiXCR. The sample has about half a million distinct CDR3 sequences; nearly 20% are singletons. The sequenced sample consisted of blood. The receptors were sampled from a man aged 35-49 years with Graves' ophthalmopathy. The CDR3 runs from the conserved cysteine through the conserved F or W. A D gene is named only where the DNA matches it firmly. Clone size is stated in some rows and not others, as once, few, many or a class when expanded.

J gene: TRBJ2-7; D gene: NA; CDR3 length: 16; V gene: TRBV5-1; clone size: few; CDR3 DNA: TGCGCCAGCAGTCGACTAGCGGACAGGGGGGCCTACGAGCAGTACTTC; CDR3 protein: CASSRLADRGAYEQYF
J gene: TRBJ2-1; D gene: TRBD2; CDR3 length: 15; V gene: TRBV2; clone size: many; CDR3 DNA: TGTGCCAGCAGTAGACTAGCCGGGAGGTGGTCTGAGCAGTTCTTC; CDR3 protein: CASSRLAGRWSEQFF
J gene: TRBJ2-3; D gene: NA; CDR3 length: 14; V gene: TRBV2; clone size: many; CDR3 DNA: TGTGCCAGCACTCTCGCGGGGAGCACAGATACGCAGTATTTT; CDR3 protein: CASTLAGSTDTQYF
J gene: TRBJ2-5; D gene: TRBD1; CDR3 length: 14; V gene: TRBV5-1; clone size: few; CDR3 DNA: TGCGCCAGCAGTAGGACAGGGGATGGAGAGACCCAGTACTTC; CDR3 protein: CASSRTGDGETQYF
J gene: TRBJ2-3; D gene: TRBD2; CDR3 length: 15; V gene: TRBV19; clone size: NA; CDR3 DNA: TGTGCCAGTAGTACCACTAGCGGCTTCACAGATACGCAGTATTTT; CDR3 protein: CASSTTSGFTDTQYF
J gene: TRBJ2-5; D gene: TRBD2; CDR3 length: 15; V gene: TRBV7-3; clone size: NA; CDR3 DNA: TGTGCCAGCAGCCGGCCCGGGGGGAGCCAAGAGACCCAGTACTTC; CDR3 protein: CASSRPGGSQETQYF
J gene: TRBJ1-2; D gene: NA; CDR3 length: 14; V gene: TRBV20-1; clone size: NA; CDR3 DNA: TGCAGTGCAGCAGGGACTGTCACTAACTATGGCTACACCTTC; CDR3 protein: CSAAGTVTNYGYTF
J gene: TRBJ2-3; D gene: TRBD2; CDR3 length: 15; V gene: TRBV5-1; clone size: few; CDR3 DNA: TGCGCCAGCAGCTCTAGCGGGGGGCTGGGAGATACGCAGTATTTT; CDR3 protein: CASSSSGGLGDTQYF
J gene: TRBJ1-3; D gene: NA; CDR3 length: 14; V gene: TRBV7-8; clone size: NA; CDR3 DNA: TGTGCCAGCAGCTTATCCACAGGCGGAAACACCATATATTTT; CDR3 protein: CASSLSTGGNTIYF
J gene: TRBJ1-2; D gene: TRBD1; CDR3 length: 15; V gene: TRBV20-1; clone size: many; CDR3 DNA: TGCAGTGCAAGCCCCAGGGGGTCGGGTGCCTATGGCTACACCTTC; CDR3 protein: CSASPRGSGAYGYTF
J gene: TRBJ2-1; D gene: NA; CDR3 length: 13; V gene: TRBV7-9; clone size: few; CDR3 DNA: TGTGCCAGCAGAGCGGCCGCCAACAATGAGCAGTTCTTC; CDR3 protein: CASRAAANNEQFF
J gene: TRBJ1-5; D gene: NA; CDR3 length: 14; V gene: TRBV29-1; clone size: NA; CDR3 DNA: TGCAGCGTTGTGTCCGGGGAGGGCAATCAGCCCCAGCATTTT; CDR3 protein: CSVVSGEGNQPQHF
J gene: TRBJ2-3; D gene: NA; CDR3 length: 16; V gene: TRBV5-1; clone size: NA; CDR3 DNA: TGCGCCAGCAGCTTGGATGGCAGGGGGGGCACAGATACGCAGTATTTT; CDR3 protein: CASSLDGRGGTDTQYF
J gene: TRBJ1-1; D gene: NA; CDR3 length: 14; V gene: TRBV18; clone size: many; CDR3 DNA: TGTGCCAGCTCACCCAACCAAGGTGACACTGAAGCTTTCTTT; CDR3 protein: CASSPNQGDTEAFF
J gene: TRBJ1-1; D gene: TRBD1; CDR3 length: 16; V gene: TRBV6-1; clone size: many; CDR3 DNA: TGTGCCAGCAGTACCGGACAGGGGGCGATGAACACTGAAGCTTTCTTT; CDR3 protein: CASSTGQGAMNTEAFF
J gene: TRBJ2-1; D gene: NA; CDR3 length: 15; V gene: TRBV28; clone size: many; CDR3 DNA: TGTGCCAGCAGTGGTTTGGGTAGGGGGGTCAATGAGCAGTTCTTC; CDR3 protein: CASSGLGRGVNEQFF
J gene: TRBJ1-1; D gene: NA; CDR3 length: 13; V gene: TRBV5-1; clone size: NA; CDR3 DNA: TGCGCCAGCAAGGAGGGGCCGAACACTGAAGCTTTCTTT; CDR3 protein: CASKEGPNTEAFF
J gene: TRBJ1-3; D gene: NA; CDR3 length: 14; V gene: TRBV12-3/TRBV12-4; clone size: many; CDR3 DNA: TGTGCCAGCAGCGGACGGTTGGTAGGAAACACCATATATTTT; CDR3 protein: CASSGRLVGNTIYF
J gene: TRBJ2-1; D gene: NA; CDR3 length: 15; V gene: TRBV20-1; clone size: many; CDR3 DNA: TGCAGTGCTAGAGATCTACGGGGGCCTAACAATGAGCAGTTCTTC; CDR3 protein: CSARDLRGPNNEQFF
J gene: TRBJ2-7; D gene: TRBD1; CDR3 length: 14; V gene: TRBV5-1; clone size: many; CDR3 DNA: TGCGCCAGCAGTTATGGACAGGGGAGATGGGAGCAGTACTTC; CDR3 protein: CASSYGQGRWEQYF
J gene: TRBJ2-1; D gene: TRBD2; CDR3 length: 17; V gene: TRBV3-1; clone size: many; CDR3 DNA: TGTGCCAGCAGCCAACTGGGACTAGCTGTTTCCTACAATGAGCAGTTCTTC; CDR3 protein: CASSQLGLAVSYNEQFF
J gene: TRBJ1-6; D gene: TRBD1; CDR3 length: 16; V gene: TRBV6-2/TRBV6-3; clone size: NA; CDR3 DNA: TGTGCCAGCACCTTTGACAGGGGGCAGGGTAATTCACCCCTCCACTTT; CDR3 protein: CASTFDRGQGNSPLHF
J gene: TRBJ2-2; D gene: NA; CDR3 length: 16; V gene: TRBV13; clone size: NA; CDR3 DNA: TGTGCCAGCAGCTTACAGGGTGAAACGAACACCGGGGAGCTGTTTTTT; CDR3 protein: CASSLQGETNTGELFF
J gene: TRBJ2-1; D gene: NA; CDR3 length: 11; V gene: TRBV13; clone size: few; CDR3 DNA: TGTGCCAGCAGCGTTCTCAATGAGCAGTTCTTC; CDR3 protein: CASSVLNEQFF
J gene: TRBJ2-7; D gene: NA; CDR3 length: 13; V gene: TRBV30; clone size: few; CDR3 DNA: TGTGCCTGGAGTGTGGGAGGAACCTACGAGCAGTACTTC; CDR3 protein: CAWSVGGTYEQYF
J gene: TRBJ2-1; D gene: NA; CDR3 length: 14; V gene: TRBV7-8; clone size: many; CDR3 DNA: TGTGCCAGCAGCTTAGACAGCTCCTACAATGAGCAGTTCTTC; CDR3 protein: CASSLDSSYNEQFF
J gene: TRBJ2-2; D gene: TRBD1; CDR3 length: 15; V gene: TRBV4-2; clone size: NA; CDR3 DNA: TGTGCCAGCGAGCCCGGGACAGGGAACACCGGGGAGCTGTTTTTT; CDR3 protein: CASEPGTGNTGELFF
J gene: TRBJ1-4; D gene: NA; CDR3 length: 15; V gene: TRBV6-4; clone size: NA; CDR3 DNA: TGTGCCAGCAGCAATCAGGGAGCAGCTAATGAAAAACTGTTTTTT; CDR3 protein: CASSNQGAANEKLFF
J gene: TRBJ2-2; D gene: TRBD1; CDR3 length: 17; V gene: TRBV6-1; clone size: few; CDR3 DNA: TGTGCCAGCAGTGAATCTTGGAACAGGGGCCCCACCGGGGAGCTGTTTTTT; CDR3 protein: CASSESWNRGPTGELFF
J gene: TRBJ1-1; D gene: TRBD1; CDR3 length: 18; V gene: TRBV19; clone size: few; CDR3 DNA: TGTGCCAGTAGACCACCCCAGGACAGGGCAAGGACGGGCACTGAAGCTTTCTTT; CDR3 protein: CASRPPQDRARTGTEAFF
J gene: TRBJ1-4; D gene: NA; CDR3 length: 13; V gene: TRBV12-3/TRBV12-4; clone size: many; CDR3 DNA: TGTGCCTGCCAGACAGGTGTTGTGGGAAAACTGTTTTTT; CDR3 protein: CACQTGVVGKLFF